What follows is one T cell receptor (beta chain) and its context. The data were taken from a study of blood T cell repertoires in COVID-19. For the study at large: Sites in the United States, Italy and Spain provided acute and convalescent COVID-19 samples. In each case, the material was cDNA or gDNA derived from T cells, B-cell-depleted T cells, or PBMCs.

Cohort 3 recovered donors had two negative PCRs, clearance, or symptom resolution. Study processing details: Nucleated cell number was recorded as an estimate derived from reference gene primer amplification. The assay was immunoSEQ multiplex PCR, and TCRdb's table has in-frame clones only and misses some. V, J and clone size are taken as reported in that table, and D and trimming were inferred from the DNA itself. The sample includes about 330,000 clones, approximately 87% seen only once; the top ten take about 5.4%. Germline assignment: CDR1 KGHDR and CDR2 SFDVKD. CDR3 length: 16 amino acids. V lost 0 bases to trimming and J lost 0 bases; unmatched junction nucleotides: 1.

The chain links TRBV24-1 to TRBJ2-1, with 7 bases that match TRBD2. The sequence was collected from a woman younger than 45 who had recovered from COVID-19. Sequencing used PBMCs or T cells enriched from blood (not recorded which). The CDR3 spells CATSDLRGGSYNEQFF. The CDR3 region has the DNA TGTGCCACCAGTGATTTGCGCGGGGGCTCCTACAATGAGCAGTTCTTC.